The clone carrying this TCR beta chain was recorded at least ten times. The CDR3 covers 15 residues. The V and J ends lost 4 bases and 5 bases, in that order; junction bases with no gene match: 7. The germline CDR1 and CDR2 sequences are DFQATT and SNEGSKA (reference sequence). From the 5' RACE reads, TCRdb called clonotypes with MiXCR, one entry per CDR3 protein. The sample has some 45,000 distinct CDR3 sequences, roughly 28% seen once. The chain carries TRBV20-1 and TRBJ1-6, with TRBD1 matching 8 bases. This receptor was identified in a female donor with breast cancer. The sequenced sample consisted of naive CD4+ T cells sorted from blood. Described subset: naive CD4+ T cells, CD4+CD45RA+CD25-. In nucleotides, the CDR3 is TGCAGTGCTACCAGGGGGCGTATTGATAATTCACCCCTCCACTTT. This encodes CSATRGRIDNSPLHF.